This T cell receptor beta chain appears in the sequencing data of a study of blood T cell repertoires in COVID-19. Study information: Specimens from acute and convalescent COVID-19 originated in the United States, Italy and Spain.

Per the original methods: Quantification of nucleated cells was approximated via reference gene primer amplification. Assay used: immunoSEQ multiplex PCR; TCRdb lists only in-frame clones, some missing. That table is the source of V, J and clone size, and D and trimming were worked out from the DNA. The sample consists of 55,000 to 85,000 clones, 81% of them appearing once. The V and J ends lost 5 bases and 8 bases, in that order; junction bases with no gene match: 11. Germline CDR1 is SGHTA and CDR2 is FQGTGA. There are 16 residues in the CDR3. The receptor was isolated from a woman aged 70 to 79 with acute or convalescent COVID-19. The chain combines TRBV7-3 with TRBJ2-1; TRBD2 aligns across 11 bases. Sequenced sample: peripheral blood. The CDR3: CASSASTSGSVDEQFF. DNA of the CDR3: TGTGCCAGCAGCGCCTCCACTAGCGGGAGTGTGGATGAGCAGTTCTTC. The whole variable domain, remainder taken from reference TRBV7-3 and TRBJ2-1, is GAGVSQTPSNKVTEKGKYVELRCDPISGHTALYWYRQSLGQGPEFLIYFQGTGAADDSGLPNDRFFAVRPEGSVSTLKIQRTERGDSAVYLCASSASTSGSVDEQFFGPGTRLTVL.